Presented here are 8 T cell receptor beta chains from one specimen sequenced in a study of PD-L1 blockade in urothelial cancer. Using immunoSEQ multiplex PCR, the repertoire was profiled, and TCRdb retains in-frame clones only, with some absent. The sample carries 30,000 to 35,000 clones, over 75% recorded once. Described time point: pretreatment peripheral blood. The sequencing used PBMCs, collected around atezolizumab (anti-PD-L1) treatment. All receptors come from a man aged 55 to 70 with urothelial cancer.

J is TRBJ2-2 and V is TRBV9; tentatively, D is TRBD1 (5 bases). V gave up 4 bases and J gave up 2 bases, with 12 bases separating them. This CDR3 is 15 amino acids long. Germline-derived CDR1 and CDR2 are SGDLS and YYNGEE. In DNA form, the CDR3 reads TGTGCCAGCAGCCCCTTCCAGGGAAACACCGGGGAGCTGTTTTTT. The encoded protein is CASSPFQGNTGELFF.

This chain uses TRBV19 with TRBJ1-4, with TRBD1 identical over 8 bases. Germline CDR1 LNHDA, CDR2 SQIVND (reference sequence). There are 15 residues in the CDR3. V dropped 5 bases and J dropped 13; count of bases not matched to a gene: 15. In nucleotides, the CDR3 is TGTGCCAGTAGTCCCCAACGGACAGGGAGGTCTCGACTGTTTTTT. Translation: CASSPQRTGRSRLFF.

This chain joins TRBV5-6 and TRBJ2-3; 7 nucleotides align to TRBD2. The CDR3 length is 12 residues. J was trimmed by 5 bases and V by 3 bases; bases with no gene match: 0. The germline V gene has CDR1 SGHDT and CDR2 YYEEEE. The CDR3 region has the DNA TGTGCCAGCAGCTGGGAGGGAGATACGCAGTATTTT. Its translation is CASSWEGDTQYF.

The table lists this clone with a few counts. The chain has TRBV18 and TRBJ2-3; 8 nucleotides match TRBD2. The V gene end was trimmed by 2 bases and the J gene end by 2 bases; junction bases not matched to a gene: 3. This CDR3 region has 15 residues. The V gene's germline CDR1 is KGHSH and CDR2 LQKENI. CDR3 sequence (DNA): TGTGCCAGCTCACCAAACGGGAGGGTCACAGATACGCAGTATTTT. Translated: CASSPNGRVTDTQYF.

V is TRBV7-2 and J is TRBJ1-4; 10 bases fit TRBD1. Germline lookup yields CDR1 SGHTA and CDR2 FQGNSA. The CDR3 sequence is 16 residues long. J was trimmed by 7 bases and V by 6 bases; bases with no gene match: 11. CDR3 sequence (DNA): TGTGCCAGCAGTTTCCGACAGGGGGCAAGGAGTGAAAAACTGTTTTTT. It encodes CASSFRQGARSEKLFF.

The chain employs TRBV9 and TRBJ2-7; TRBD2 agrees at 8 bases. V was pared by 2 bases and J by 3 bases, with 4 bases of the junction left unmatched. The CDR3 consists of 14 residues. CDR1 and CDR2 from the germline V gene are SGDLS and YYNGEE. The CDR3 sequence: CASSVSGLDYEQYF. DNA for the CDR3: TGTGCCAGCAGCGTTTCGGGACTAGACTACGAGCAGTACTTC.

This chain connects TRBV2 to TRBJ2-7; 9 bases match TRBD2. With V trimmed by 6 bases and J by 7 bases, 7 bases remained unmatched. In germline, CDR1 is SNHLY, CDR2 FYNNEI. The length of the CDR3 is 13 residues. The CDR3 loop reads CASRLRLAEEQYF. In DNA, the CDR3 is TGTGCCAGCAGACTTCGACTAGCGGAAGAGCAGTACTTC.

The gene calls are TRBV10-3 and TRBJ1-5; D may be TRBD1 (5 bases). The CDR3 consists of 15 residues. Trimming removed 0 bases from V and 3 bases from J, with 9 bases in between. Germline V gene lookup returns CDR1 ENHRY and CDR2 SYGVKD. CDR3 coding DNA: TGTGCCATCAGTGAGTCAGGGACTAACAATCAGCCCCAGCATTTT. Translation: CAISESGTNNQPQHF.